Each of the 10 T cell receptor beta chains below was sequenced from the same sample in a study of blood T cell repertoires in COVID-19 (dated by TCRdb to 2020 to 2021). The library came from the immunoSEQ multiplex PCR assay. Drawn from immuneACCESS, this table holds only the in-frame rearrangements with V and J called that TCRdb kept. Clones are partly lost; checked studies trace under half to an unresolved V gene and leave the rest unexplained. The sample yields approximately 31,000 clones; approximately 85% were counted once. The ten top clones hold roughly 8.7% of the sample. The sequencing input was peripheral blood. Every receptor here comes from an elderly man with active COVID-19.

The chain has TRBV10-3 and TRBJ2-7, with 11 bases aligning to TRBD2. Germline assignment: CDR1 ENHRY and CDR2 SYGVKD. Trimming removed 6 bases from V and 4 bases from J; junction bases left unmatched: 11. There are 16 residues in the CDR3. The CDR3 coding sequence is TGTGCCATCAGGGCGACTAGCGGGGCAACTGTGTACGAGCAGTACTTC. It is translated as CAIRATSGATVYEQYF.

The chain has TRBV19 and TRBJ1-1; 7 bases map to TRBD1. From germline, CDR1 is LNHDA and CDR2 SQIVND (reference sequence). This CDR3 is 14 amino acids long. The V and J ends lost 3 bases and 4 bases, in that order; junction bases with no gene match: 5. The CDR3 region has the DNA TGTGCCAGTAGTATGTCGGGACAGCCCACTGAAGCTTTCTTT. Its protein product is CASSMSGQPTEAFF.

This clone was seen just once. The sample has other DNA sequences that encode this CDR3 too. This chain uses TRBV12-3 or TRBV12-4 with TRBJ2-2; D remains unclear. This CDR3 spans 13 amino acids. Trimming took 6 bases from V and 5 from J, leaving 10 bases between them. The CDR3 spells CASRGAGTGELFF. The CDR3 bases are TGTGCCAGCAGAGGCGCAGGTACCGGGGAGCTGTTTTTT.

The V gene is TRBV19, the J gene TRBJ2-3; D unclear. The germline V and J ends were trimmed by 1 base and 6 bases, with 14 bases remaining between them. CDR3 size: 15 residues. The germline V gene has CDR1 LNHDA and CDR2 SQIVND (reference sequence). CDR3 protein: CASSIGSIRTDTQYF. CDR3 sequence (DNA): TGTGCCAGTAGTATAGGGAGTATAAGAACCGATACGCAGTATTTT.

This clone was seen a handful of times. This chain's CDR3 is CASSPRVSGELFF. CDR3 nucleotides: TGTGCCAGCAGTCCCAGGGTCTCCGGGGAGCTGTTTTTT. This chain joins TRBV12-3 or TRBV12-4 and TRBJ2-2, with a possible D match to TRBD1 (5 bases). Trimming removed 5 bases at V and 6 bases at J, with 10 bases between. This CDR3 spans 13 amino acids.

The J gene is TRBJ2-5, the V gene TRBV6-5; D is uncertain. Trimming took off 6 bases at V and 0 bases at J, with 5 bases between the two ends. CDR1 is MNHEY, CDR2 SVGAGI, per germline. This CDR3 spans 12 amino acids. The CDR3, as DNA: TGTGCCAGCAGAGACTACCAAGAGACCCAGTACTTC. This encodes CASRDYQETQYF.

The chain couples TRBV2 to TRBJ1-4, with a tentative D call TRBD1 (5 bases). CDR1 is SNHLY, CDR2 FYNNEI, per germline. This CDR3 region has 14 residues. Trimming left V 8 bases short and J 5 bases short, with 15 bases between. CDR3 amino acids: CASGQGGNNEKLFF. CDR3 nucleotide sequence: TGTGCCAGCGGGCAGGGCGGGAACAATGAAAAACTGTTTTTT. Full variable domain (missing parts from reference TRBV2 and TRBJ1-4): EPEVTQTPSHQVTQMGQEVILRCVPISNHLYFYWYRQILGQKVEFLVSFYNNEISEKSEIFDDQFSVERPDGSNFTLKIRSTKLEDSAMYFCASGQGGNNEKLFFGSGTQLSVL.

The rearrangement uses TRBV28 and TRBJ2-2; D not resolved. V lost 6 bases and J lost 4, with 12 bases in between. Looked up from germline, CDR1 is MDHEN and CDR2 is SYDVKM. The length of the CDR3 is 14 residues. The CDR3: CASSQLPGTGELFF. CDR3 coding DNA: TGTGCCAGCAGCCAACTGCCGGGCACCGGGGAGCTGTTTTTT.

In this sample, this clone turned up once. DNA of the CDR3: TGTGCCAGCAGTGAACGGGGGGCAGGCGATACGCAGTATTTT. It is translated as CASSERGAGDTQYF. The chain combines TRBV2 with TRBJ2-3; a possible D gene is TRBD2 (7 bases). The CDR3 has 14 amino acids. V was clipped by 2 bases and J by 6 bases, with 12 bases between them. In germline, CDR1 is SNHLY, CDR2 FYNNEI. Together with reference TRBV2 and TRBJ2-3, the CDR3 gives the full variable domain: EPEVTQTPSHQVTQMGQEVILRCVPISNHLYFYWYRQILGQKVEFLVSFYNNEISEKSEIFDDQFSVERPDGSNFTLKIRSTKLEDSAMYFCASSERGAGDTQYFGPGTRLTVL.

This clone was recorded a few times. The chain joins TRBV19 to TRBJ1-5; D ambiguous. Germline CDR1 LNHDA, CDR2 SQIVND (reference sequence). The V end lost 3 bases, the J end lost 0 bases, and 9 bases lay between the germline ends. This CDR3 has 15 residues. The chain's CDR3 is CASSMIAYSNQPQHF. The CDR3 bases are TGTGCCAGTAGTATGATCGCCTATAGCAATCAGCCCCAGCATTTT.